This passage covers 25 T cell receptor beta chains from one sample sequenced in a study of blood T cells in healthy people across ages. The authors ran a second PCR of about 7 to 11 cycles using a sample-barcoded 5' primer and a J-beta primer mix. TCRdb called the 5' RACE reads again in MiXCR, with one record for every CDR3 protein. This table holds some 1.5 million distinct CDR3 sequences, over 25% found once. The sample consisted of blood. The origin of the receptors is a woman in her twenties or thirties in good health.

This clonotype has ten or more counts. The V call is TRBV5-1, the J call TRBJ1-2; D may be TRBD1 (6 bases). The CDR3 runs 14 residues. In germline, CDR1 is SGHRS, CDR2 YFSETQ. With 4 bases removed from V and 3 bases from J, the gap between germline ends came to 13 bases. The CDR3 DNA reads TGCGCCAGCAGCCTAAACAGGGCAGACTATGGCTACACCTTC. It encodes CASSLNRADYGYTF.

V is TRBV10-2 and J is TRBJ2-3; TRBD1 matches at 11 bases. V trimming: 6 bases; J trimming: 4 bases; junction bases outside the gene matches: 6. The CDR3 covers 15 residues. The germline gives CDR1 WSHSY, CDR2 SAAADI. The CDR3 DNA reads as TGCGCCAGCAGGGCCGGGACAGGGGGAGCAGATACGCAGTATTTT. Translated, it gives CASRAGTGGADTQYF.

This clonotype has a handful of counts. The CDR3 sequence: CASSLERHGEQYF. The CDR3 DNA reads TGCGCCAGCAGCTTGGAGCGGCATGGCGAGCAGTACTTC. This sequence joins TRBV5-1 and TRBJ2-4; weak D call: TRBD2 (5 bases). Near its end, the DNA agrees better with TRBJ2-7, so the J call may be wrong. This CDR3 has 13 residues. Germline V gene data show CDR1 as SGHRS and CDR2 as YFSETQ.

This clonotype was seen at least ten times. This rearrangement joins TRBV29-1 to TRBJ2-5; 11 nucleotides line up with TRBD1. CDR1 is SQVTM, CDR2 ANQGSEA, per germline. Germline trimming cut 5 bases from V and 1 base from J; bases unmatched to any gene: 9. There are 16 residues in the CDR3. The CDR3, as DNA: TGCAGCGTTTCCCCAGGGACAGGGGGGAGCCAAGAGACCCAGTACTTC. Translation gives CSVSPGTGGSQETQYF. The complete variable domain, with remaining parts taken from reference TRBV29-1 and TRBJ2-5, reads SAVISQKPSRDICQRGTSLTIQCQVDSQVTMMFWYRQQPGQSLTLIATANQGSEATYESGFVIDKFPISRPNLTFSTLTVSNMSPEDSSIYLCSVSPGTGGSQETQYFGPGTRLLVL.

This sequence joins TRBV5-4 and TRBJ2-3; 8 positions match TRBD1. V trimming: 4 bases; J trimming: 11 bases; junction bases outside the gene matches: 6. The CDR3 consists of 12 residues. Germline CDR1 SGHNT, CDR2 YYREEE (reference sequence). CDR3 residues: CASSTGQGEQYF. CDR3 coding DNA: TGTGCCAGCAGCACCGGACAGGGTGAGCAGTATTTT.

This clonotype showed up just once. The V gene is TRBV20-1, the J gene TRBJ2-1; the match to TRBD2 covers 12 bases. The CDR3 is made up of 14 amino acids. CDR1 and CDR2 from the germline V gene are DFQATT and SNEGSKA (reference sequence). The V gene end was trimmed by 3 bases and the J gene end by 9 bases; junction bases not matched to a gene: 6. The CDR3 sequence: CSASTTSGRSEQFF. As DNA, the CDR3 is TGCAGTGCTAGCACTACTAGCGGGAGGAGTGAGCAGTTCTTC.

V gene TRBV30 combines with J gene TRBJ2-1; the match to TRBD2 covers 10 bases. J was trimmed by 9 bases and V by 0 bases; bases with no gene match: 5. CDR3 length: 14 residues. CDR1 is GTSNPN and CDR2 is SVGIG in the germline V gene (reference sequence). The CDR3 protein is CAWSVLAGLGEQFF. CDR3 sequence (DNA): TGTGCCTGGAGTGTACTAGCGGGGTTGGGTGAGCAGTTCTTC.

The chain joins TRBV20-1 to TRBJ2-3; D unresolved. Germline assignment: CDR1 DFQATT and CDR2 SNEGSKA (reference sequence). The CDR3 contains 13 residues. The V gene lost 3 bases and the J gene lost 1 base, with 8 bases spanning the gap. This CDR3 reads CSASRQGTDTQYF. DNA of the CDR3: TGCAGTGCTAGCCGGCAGGGCACAGATACGCAGTATTTT.

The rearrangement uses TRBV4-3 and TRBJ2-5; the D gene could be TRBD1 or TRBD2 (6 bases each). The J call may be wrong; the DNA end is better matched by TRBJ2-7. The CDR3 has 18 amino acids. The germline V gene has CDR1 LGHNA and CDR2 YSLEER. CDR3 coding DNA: TGCGCCAGCAGCCACTCACCAATCGTACAGGGTGGGACTTACGAGCAGTACTTC. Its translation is CASSHSPIVQGGTYEQYF.

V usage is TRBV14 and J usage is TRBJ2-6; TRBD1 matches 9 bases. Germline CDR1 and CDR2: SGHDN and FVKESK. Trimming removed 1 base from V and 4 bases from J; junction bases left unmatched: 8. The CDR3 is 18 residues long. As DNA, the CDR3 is TGTGCCAGCAGCCAAGTACAGGGGGCCTTTCACGGGGCCAACGTCCTGACTTTC. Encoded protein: CASSQVQGAFHGANVLTF.

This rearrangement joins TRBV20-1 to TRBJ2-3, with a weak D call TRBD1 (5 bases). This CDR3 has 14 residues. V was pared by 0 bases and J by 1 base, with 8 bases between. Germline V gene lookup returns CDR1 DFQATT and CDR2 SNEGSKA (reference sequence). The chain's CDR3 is CSAREGRGTDTQYF. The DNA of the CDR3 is TGCAGTGCTAGAGAAGGCAGGGGCACAGATACGCAGTATTTT.

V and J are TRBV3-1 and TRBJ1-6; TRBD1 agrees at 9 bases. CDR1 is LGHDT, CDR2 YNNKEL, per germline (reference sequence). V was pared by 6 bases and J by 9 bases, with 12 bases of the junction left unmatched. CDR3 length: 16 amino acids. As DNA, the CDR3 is TGTGCCAGCAGTCACCGGAACAGGGGGCTCGGTTCACCCCTCCACTTT. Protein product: CASSHRNRGLGSPLHF.

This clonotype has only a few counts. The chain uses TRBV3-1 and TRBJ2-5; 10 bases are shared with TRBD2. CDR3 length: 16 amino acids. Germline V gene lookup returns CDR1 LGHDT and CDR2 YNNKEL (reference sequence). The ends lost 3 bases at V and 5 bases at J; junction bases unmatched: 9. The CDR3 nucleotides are TGTGCCAGCAGCCATGCTAGCGGGAGATACGAGGAGACCCAGTACTTC. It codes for CASSHASGRYEETQYF.

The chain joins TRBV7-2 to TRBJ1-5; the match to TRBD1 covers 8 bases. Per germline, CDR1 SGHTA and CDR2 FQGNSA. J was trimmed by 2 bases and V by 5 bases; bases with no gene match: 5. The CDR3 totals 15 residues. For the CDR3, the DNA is TGTGCCAGCAGCCGGGCAGGGGGCGGCAATCAGCCCCAGCATTTT. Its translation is CASSRAGGGNQPQHF.

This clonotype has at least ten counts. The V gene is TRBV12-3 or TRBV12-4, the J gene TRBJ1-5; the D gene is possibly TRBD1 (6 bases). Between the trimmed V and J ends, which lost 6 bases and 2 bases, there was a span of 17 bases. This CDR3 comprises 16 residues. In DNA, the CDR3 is TGTGCCAGCAGCCGCGGACAGAGTAGTCGCAATCAGCCCCAGCATTTT. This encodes CASSRGQSSRNQPQHF.

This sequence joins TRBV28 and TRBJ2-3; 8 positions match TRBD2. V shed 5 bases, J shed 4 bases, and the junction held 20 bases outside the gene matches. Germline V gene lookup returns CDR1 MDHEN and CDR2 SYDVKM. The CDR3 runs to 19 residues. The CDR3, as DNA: TGTGCCAGCAGTCCACATACGACCCCCCGGGGGGGCCGCGCAGATACGCAGTATTTT. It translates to CASSPHTTPRGGRADTQYF.

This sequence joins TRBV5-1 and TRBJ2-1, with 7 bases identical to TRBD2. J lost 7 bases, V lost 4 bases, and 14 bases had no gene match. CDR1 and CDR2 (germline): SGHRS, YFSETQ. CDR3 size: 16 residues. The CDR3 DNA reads TGCGCCAGCAGCCCCCCTGGGTTGGGAGGGCATAATGAGCAGTTCTTC. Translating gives CASSPPGLGGHNEQFF.

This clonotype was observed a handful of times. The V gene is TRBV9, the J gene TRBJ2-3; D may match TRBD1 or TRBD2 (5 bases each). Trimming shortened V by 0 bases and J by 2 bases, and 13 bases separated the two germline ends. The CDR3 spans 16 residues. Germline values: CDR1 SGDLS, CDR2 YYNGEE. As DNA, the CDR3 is TGTGCCAGCAGCGTAGAGTACAGGAGGACCACAGATACGCAGTATTTT. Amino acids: CASSVEYRRTTDTQYF.

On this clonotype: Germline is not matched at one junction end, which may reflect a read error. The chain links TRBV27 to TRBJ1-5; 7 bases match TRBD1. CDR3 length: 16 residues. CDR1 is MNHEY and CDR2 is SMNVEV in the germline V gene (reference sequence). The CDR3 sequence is CASTLRDSQHSQPQHF. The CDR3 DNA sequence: TGTGCCAGCACTTTACGGGACAGCCAACATAGTCAGCCCCAGCATTTT.

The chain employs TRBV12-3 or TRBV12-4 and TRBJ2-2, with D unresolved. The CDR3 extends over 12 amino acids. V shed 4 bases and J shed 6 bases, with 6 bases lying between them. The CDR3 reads CASSSPAGELFF. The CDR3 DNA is TGTGCCAGCAGTTCTCCGGCCGGGGAGCTGTTTTTT.

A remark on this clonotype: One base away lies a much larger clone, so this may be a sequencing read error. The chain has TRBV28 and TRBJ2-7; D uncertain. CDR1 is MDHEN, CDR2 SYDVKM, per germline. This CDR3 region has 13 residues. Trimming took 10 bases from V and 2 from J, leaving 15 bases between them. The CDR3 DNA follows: TGTGCCATCTCAAGAAGTATAGCCTACGAGCAGTACTTC. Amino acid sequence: CAISRSIAYEQYF.

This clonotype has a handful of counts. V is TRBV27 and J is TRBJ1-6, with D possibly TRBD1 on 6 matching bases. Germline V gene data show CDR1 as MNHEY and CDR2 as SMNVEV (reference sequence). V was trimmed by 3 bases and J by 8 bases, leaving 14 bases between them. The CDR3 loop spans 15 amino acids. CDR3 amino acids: CASSFMRGPDSPLHF. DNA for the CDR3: TGTGCCAGCAGTTTCATGCGGGGGCCGGATTCACCCCTCCACTTT.

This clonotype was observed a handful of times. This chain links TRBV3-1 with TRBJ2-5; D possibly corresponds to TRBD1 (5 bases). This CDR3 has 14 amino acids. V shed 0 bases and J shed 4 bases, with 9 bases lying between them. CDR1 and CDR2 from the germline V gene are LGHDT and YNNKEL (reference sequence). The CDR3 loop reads CASSQDTQGETQYF. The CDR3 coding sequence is TGTGCCAGCAGCCAAGATACCCAGGGAGAGACCCAGTACTTC.

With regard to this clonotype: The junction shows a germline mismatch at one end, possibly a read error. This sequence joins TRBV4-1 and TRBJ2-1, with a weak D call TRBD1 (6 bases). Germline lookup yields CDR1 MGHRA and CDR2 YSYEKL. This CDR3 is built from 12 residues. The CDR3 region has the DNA TGCACCAGCAGCCATCAGGGGAATGAGCAGTTCTTC. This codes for CTSSHQGNEQFF.

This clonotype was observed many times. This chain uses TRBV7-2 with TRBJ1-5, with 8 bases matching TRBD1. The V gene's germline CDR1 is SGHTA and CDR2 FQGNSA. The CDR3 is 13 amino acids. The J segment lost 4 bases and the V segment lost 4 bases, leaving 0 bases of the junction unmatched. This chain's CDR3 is CASSYRGNQPQHF. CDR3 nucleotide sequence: TGTGCCAGCAGCTACAGGGGGAATCAGCCCCAGCATTTT.